These T cell receptor beta chains were read from a single sample in a study of human T cells and chemical hapten exposure. TCRdb called the RACE reads again in MiXCR, with one record for every CDR3 protein. The sample has roughly 200,000 distinct CDR3 sequences, around 20% seen once. Sequencing used whole blood, obtained in connection with sensitization to the hapten diphenylcyclopropenone (DPC). The receptors derive from a woman aged 45-60 years with alopecia areata. Some clones in this sample may be carry-over from other donors' samples. Each CDR3 is given with its conserved first and last residue. A D gene is named only where the DNA matches it firmly. Size is stated for part of the rows, as once, few or many counts, or as a class when the clone is expanded.

clone size,D gene,V gene,CDR3 length,J gene,CDR3 DNA,CDR3 protein
few,NA,TRBV29-1,15,TRBJ1-3,TGCAGCGCCTCTCTCGGGGGAGCCTCTGGAAACACCATATATTTT,CSASLGGASGNTIYF
NA,NA,TRBV29-1,12,TRBJ1-1,TGCAGCGTTGCCGCATCGAACACTGAAGCTTTCTTT,CSVAASNTEAFF
NA,TRBD1,TRBV5-1,15,TRBJ1-2,TGCGCCAGCAGCCCGGGACAGGGGGCGGGGTATGGCTACACCTTC,CASSPGQGAGYGYTF
many,TRBD1,TRBV12-3/TRBV12-4,14,TRBJ1-5,TGTGCCAGCAGTCCCGGACAGGGCAATCAGCCCCAGCATTTT,CASSPGQGNQPQHF
NA,NA,TRBV29-1,12,TRBJ1-1,TGCAGCGTTTGGGGTCTTTACACTGAAGCTTTCTTT,CSVWGLYTEAFF
NA,TRBD1,TRBV29-1,15,TRBJ2-7,TGCAGCGTTGAAGCCTCGGACAGGGAGAGAGGGGAGCAGTACTTC,CSVEASDRERGEQYF
NA,TRBD1,TRBV12-3/TRBV12-4,16,TRBJ1-2,TGTGCCAGCAGTTCCCCCCCCGGGACAGGGGATGATGGCTACACCTTC,CASSSPPGTGDDGYTF
few,TRBD1,TRBV20-1,17,TRBJ1-4,TGCAGTGCTAGACCGGACAGGGGGCGTCGAACTAATGAAAAACTGTTTTTT,CSARPDRGRRTNEKLFF
NA,NA,TRBV29-1,14,TRBJ1-5,TGCAGCGTTAGCGAAGGTCTCCCGGAGCAGCCCCAGCATTTT,CSVSEGLPEQPQHF
few,TRBD2,TRBV11-2,17,TRBJ2-2,TGTGCCAGCAGCTTAGAGTCCCGCGGGAGCTACACCGGGGAGCTGTTTTTT,CASSLESRGSYTGELFF
NA,NA,TRBV20-1,13,TRBJ1-3,TGCAGTGCTGCTAGACAGGCTGGAAACACCATATATTTT,CSAARQAGNTIYF
few,NA,TRBV6-5,14,TRBJ2-1,TGTGCCAGCAGTTACGATGAGCTAGCCAATGAGCAGTTCTTC,CASSYDELANEQFF
many,NA,TRBV28,19,TRBJ1-4,TGTGCCAGCAGTTTGGGGGACCTCTTTACAAATGCAACTAATGAAAAACTGTTTTTT,CASSLGDLFTNATNEKLFF
NA,TRBD1,TRBV7-9,13,TRBJ1-6,TGTGCCAGCAGCCGGGACAGGAATTCACCCCTCCACTTT,CASSRDRNSPLHF
NA,TRBD2,TRBV7-2,17,TRBJ2-2,TGTGCCAGCAGCCGGACTAGCGGGAGGTCTAGCACCGGGGAGCTGTTTTTT,CASSRTSGRSSTGELFF
NA,TRBD2,TRBV5-1,16,TRBJ2-3,TGCGCCAGCAGCCCCGAGTTGGTAGCGGGCGGCGATACGCAGTATTTT,CASSPELVAGGDTQYF
once,TRBD1,TRBV10-3,13,TRBJ1-2,TGTGCCATCAGGGGGACAGAGGAAGATGGCTACACCTTC,CAIRGTEEDGYTF
NA,NA,TRBV2,12,TRBJ1-1,TGTGCCAGCAGTGGAGCGGTTCGCCAAGCTTTCTTT,CASSGAVRQAFF
NA,NA,TRBV7-5,23,TRBJ2-3,NA,CISVSEARINTSRHSRGTDTQYF
NA,NA,TRBV12-3/TRBV12-4,15,TRBJ2-1,TGTGCCAGCACCAAAGTGGGCGGAAACCACAATGAGCAGTTCTTC,CASTKVGGNHNEQFF
few,NA,TRBV20-1,13,TRBJ1-1,TGCAGTGCTAGAGTGGCGGGGAAGACTGAAGCTTTCTTT,CSARVAGKTEAFF
NA,NA,TRBV29-1,13,TRBJ2-2,TGCAGCGTTGGACCCGTTAACACCGGGGAGCTGTTTTTT,CSVGPVNTGELFF
NA,NA,TRBV10-2,16,TRBJ2-1,TGCGCCAGGAGAAGATACGGGACTCCCCCACGGGGTGAGCAGTTCTTC,CARRRYGTPPRGEQFF
many,NA,TRBV5-1,14,TRBJ1-2,TGCGCCAGCAGCCCCCCAGCAGCTAACTATGGCTACACCTTC,CASSPPAANYGYTF
NA,TRBD1,TRBV4-3,15,TRBJ2-4,TGCGCCAGCAGCCAAACCCAGGGGGTCAAAAACATTCAGTACTTC,CASSQTQGVKNIQYF
NA,TRBD1,TRBV20-1,16,TRBJ1-1,TGCAGTGCTAGAGATTGGGGGACAGGGGTGAACACTGAAGCTTTCTTT,CSARDWGTGVNTEAFF
NA,NA,TRBV10-3,12,TRBJ1-4,TGTGCCGCGGGTACAGGGTTGGAAAAACTGTTTTTT,CAAGTGLEKLFF
NA,NA,TRBV12-3/TRBV12-4,16,TRBJ1-1,TGTGCCAGCAGCCTTTACGGCCGGATAATGAACACTGAAGCTTTCTTT,CASSLYGRIMNTEAFF
few,TRBD2,TRBV7-9,15,TRBJ2-1,TGTGCCAGCAGCTCCGGGACTAGCGGGCTCAATGAGCAGTTCTTC,CASSSGTSGLNEQFF
few,NA,TRBV29-1,13,TRBJ2-3,TGCAGCGTTGTAGTCAGGTACACAGATACGCAGTATTTT,CSVVVRYTDTQYF
NA,NA,TRBV7-2,13,TRBJ2-7,TGTGCCAGCAGCTCCAGTCAAGCCTACGAGCAGTACTTC,CASSSSQAYEQYF
NA,TRBD2,TRBV19,17,TRBJ2-3,TGTGCCAGTAGTATCCGGACTAGCGGGAGCTACCCAGATACGCAGTATTTT,CASSIRTSGSYPDTQYF
few,NA,TRBV28,16,TRBJ1-3,TGTGCCAGCAGTTTGGGGTACAGGGTCCCCGGAAACACCATATATTTT,CASSLGYRVPGNTIYF
few,NA,TRBV24-1,14,TRBJ2-5,TGTGCCACCAGTGATTGGAGACAAGGAGGGACCCAGTACTTC,CATSDWRQGGTQYF
many,NA,TRBV27,11,TRBJ2-7,TGTGCCAGCATGAAGGGTTACGAGCAGTACTTC,CASMKGYEQYF
once,NA,TRBV24-1,17,TRBJ2-1,TGTGCCACCAGTGATAAGACAGCACTGACTACCTACAATGAGCAGTTCTTC,CATSDKTALTTYNEQFF
NA,TRBD2,TRBV3-1,15,TRBJ2-1,TGTGCCAGCAGCCCCGGACTAGCGGGAGCGGGTGAGCAGTTCTTC,CASSPGLAGAGEQFF
NA,NA,TRBV5-1,17,TRBJ2-4,TGCGCCAGCAGCTTGTCACAAGTGGGGAATCCCAAAAACATTCAGTACTTC,CASSLSQVGNPKNIQYF
NA,NA,TRBV5-1,15,TRBJ1-1,TGCGCCAGCAGCTTGTATGCAGGGCAATTAAGTGAAGCTTTCTTT,CASSLYAGQLSEAFF
many,TRBD2,TRBV11-2,15,TRBJ2-2,TGTGCCAGCAGCTTACTAGCGGGGAACACCGGGGAGCTGTTTTTT,CASSLLAGNTGELFF
once,NA,TRBV7-9,12,TRBJ2-5,TGTGCCAGCAGCAACAGCGGAGGGACCCAGTACTTC,CASSNSGGTQYF
few,TRBD2,TRBV11-2,14,TRBJ2-1,TGTGCCAGCAGAGTTAGCGGGAGGGACGATGAGCAGTTCTTC,CASRVSGRDDEQFF
NA,TRBD2,TRBV5-4,16,TRBJ2-3,TGTGCCAGCAGCTTGTCCAGCGGGAGTGATACAGATACGCAGTATTTT,CASSLSSGSDTDTQYF
NA,NA,TRBV6-2/TRBV6-3,14,TRBJ1-2,TGTGCCAGCAGCCGCAGGGCAATCTCCTATGGCTACACCTTC,CASSRRAISYGYTF
few,TRBD1,TRBV20-1,13,TRBJ1-5,TGCAGTGCTGGCCACAGGGGGGATCAGCCCCAGCATTTT,CSAGHRGDQPQHF
NA,NA,TRBV6-5,14,TRBJ2-3,TGTGCCAGCAGTTACGTGCCAGGGCGGCATACGCAGTATTTT,CASSYVPGRHTQYF
NA,TRBD2,TRBV5-6,13,TRBJ2-3,TGTGCCAGCAGCCGGGACTACACAGATACGCAGTATTTT,CASSRDYTDTQYF
few,NA,TRBV20-1,12,TRBJ1-2,TGCAGTGCTACCCCAGGGTCTGATGGCTACACCTTC,CSATPGSDGYTF
few,TRBD2,TRBV5-1,16,TRBJ2-2,TGCGCCAGCAGCACGGGACTACAGCGAGGGACCGGGGAGCTGTTTTTT,CASSTGLQRGTGELFF
NA,NA,TRBV29-1,16,TRBJ1-2,TGCAGCGCCTACGGTCTAGGGGACAAGAGAAACTATGGCTACACCTTC,CSAYGLGDKRNYGYTF
NA,TRBD1,TRBV27,15,TRBJ2-1,TGTGCCAGCAGCTCCGGGACAGGAACCTACAATGAGCAGTTCTTC,CASSSGTGTYNEQFF
NA,TRBD1,TRBV2,14,TRBJ1-6,TGTGCCAGCAGTGTACAGGGGTGGGATTCACCCCTCCACTTT,CASSVQGWDSPLHF
NA,NA,TRBV12-3/TRBV12-4,17,TRBJ2-5,TGTGCCAGCAGTTTAGGTGCCTGGGGGGGGCAGGGAGAGACCCAGTACTTC,CASSLGAWGGQGETQYF
NA,NA,TRBV30,15,TRBJ2-7,TGTGCCTGGAGTGGACCGGAGGAGAGCTCCTACGAGCAGTACTTC,CAWSGPEESSYEQYF
NA,TRBD2,TRBV5-1,13,TRBJ2-7,TGCGCCAGCAGCAGCGGACTAGCGGACGAGCAGTACTTC,CASSSGLADEQYF
few,NA,TRBV24-1,15,TRBJ2-7,TGTGCCACCAGTGACGGTGGAGGGGGCGCTTACGAGCAGTACTTC,CATSDGGGGAYEQYF
NA,NA,TRBV2,12,TRBJ1-1,TGTGCCAGCAGTGAAGGGACTTTTGAAGCTTTCTTT,CASSEGTFEAFF
NA,NA,TRBV7-9,16,TRBJ1-3,TGTGCCAGCAGCCTAACCCCCCCGGGGGGTGGAAACACCATATATTTT,CASSLTPPGGGNTIYF
NA,TRBD2,TRBV20-1,16,TRBJ2-3,TGCAGTGCTACGGGACTAGCGGGAGAACACTCAGATACGCAGTATTTT,CSATGLAGEHSDTQYF
few,NA,TRBV29-1,14,TRBJ2-3,TGCAGCGTTGGGACTACCCTACGCACAGATACGCAGTATTTT,CSVGTTLRTDTQYF